Shown below are 23 T cell receptor beta chains from a single sample sequenced in a study of blood T cell repertoires in COVID-19. The table came from immunoSEQ multiplex PCR; TCRdb's copy has only in-frame clones and leaves some out. The table shows about 190,000 clones, with roughly 80% occurring only once. Sequenced sample: peripheral blood. These receptors all stem from a woman aged 50 to 60 with acute or convalescent COVID-19.

This clone was observed a single time. The CDR3 DNA follows: TGCAGCGTTGTGGGGACTCGGGATACGCAGTATTTT. The encoded protein is CSVVGTRDTQYF. This rearrangement joins TRBV29-1 to TRBJ2-3, with a possible D match to TRBD2 (6 bases). Trimming pared 4 bases from V and 6 bases from J, leaving 11 bases between. CDR3 size: 12 residues. CDR1 is SQVTM and CDR2 is ANQGSEA in the germline V gene.

This chain connects TRBV6-2 or TRBV6-3 to TRBJ1-4; 10 nucleotides line up with TRBD1. CDR1 MNHEY and CDR2 SVGEGT come from the germline V gene. This CDR3 region has 17 residues. V shed 4 bases, J shed 1 base, and the junction held 6 bases outside the gene matches. The CDR3 region is CASSFPGTGETNEKLFF. In DNA form, the CDR3 reads TGTGCCAGCAGTTTTCCCGGGACAGGGGAAACTAATGAAAAACTGTTTTTT.

This sequence joins TRBV7-2 and TRBJ1-4; a weak D match, TRBD1 (5 bases). Trimming removed 2 bases at V and 0 bases at J, with 16 bases between. The V gene's germline CDR1 is SGHTA and CDR2 FQGNSA. The CDR3 extends over 18 amino acids. The CDR3 region is CASSLRLGGVATNEKLFF. The CDR3 nucleotides are TGTGCCAGCAGCTTAAGGCTGGGGGGGGTTGCAACTAATGAAAAACTGTTTTTT. Based on the CDR3 plus reference TRBV7-2 and TRBJ1-4, the full variable domain is GAGVSQSPSNKVTEKGKDVELRCDPISGHTALYWYRQSLGQGLEFLIYFQGNSAPDKSGLPSDRFSAERTGGSVSTLTIQRTQQEDSAVYLCASSLRLGGVATNEKLFFGSGTQLSVL.

The chain carries TRBV13 and TRBJ1-3, with D possibly being TRBD1 (6 bases). Trimming removed 4 bases at V and 8 bases at J, with 18 bases between. The CDR3 consists of 15 residues. Germline V lookup: CDR1 PRHDT, CDR2 FYEKMQ (reference sequence). The CDR3 DNA reads TGTGCCAGCAGCTCCTCGCAGGGGCAATGGGACACCATATATTTT. Residues: CASSSSQGQWDTIYF. Variable domain in full (rest from reference TRBV13 and TRBJ1-3): AAGVIQSPRHLIKEKRETATLKCYPIPRHDTVYWYQQGPGQDPQFLISFYEKMQSDKGSIPDRFSAQQFSDYHSELNMSSLELGDSALYFCASSSSQGQWDTIYFGEGSWLTVV.

CDR3: CASSGGLGGRGYTF. The CDR3 DNA reads TGTGCCAGCAGCGGTGGTCTGGGGGGACGGGGCTACACCTTC. V gene TRBV9 combines with J gene TRBJ1-2; D perhaps matches TRBD1 (5 bases). The V end was cut by 3 bases, the J end by 8 bases, with 17 bases between. The CDR3 is 14 residues long. Germline CDR1 SGDLS, CDR2 YYNGEE. Together with reference TRBV9 and TRBJ1-2, the CDR3 gives the full variable domain: DSGVTQTPKHLITATGQRVTLRCSPRSGDLSVYWYQQSLDQGLQFLIQYYNGEERAKGNILERFSAQQFPDLHSELNLSSLELGDSALYFCASSGGLGGRGYTFGSGTRLTVV.

The chain employs TRBV14 and TRBJ2-2; 9 positions agree with TRBD1. Germline trimming cut 4 bases from V and 5 bases from J; bases unmatched to any gene: 8. The length of the CDR3 is 16 residues. Germline assignment: CDR1 SGHDN and CDR2 FVKESK. The CDR3 nucleotides are TGTGCCAGCAGCCTCCGACAGGGGGGAGGAACCGGGGAGCTGTTTTTT. Amino acid sequence: CASSLRQGGGTGELFF.

This clone was seen a few times. This CDR3 reads CASRPGQGSNTGELFF. The CDR3 nucleotides are TGTGCCAGTAGGCCGGGACAGGGAAGCAACACCGGGGAGCTGTTTTTT. This chain joins TRBV19 and TRBJ2-2; TRBD1 matches 9 bases. Trimming took 6 bases from V and 2 from J; bases not matched to a gene: 7. Germline V gene lookup returns CDR1 LNHDA and CDR2 SQIVND (reference sequence). The CDR3 runs 16 residues. Full variable domain (missing parts from reference TRBV19 and TRBJ2-2): DGGITQSPKYLFRKEGQNVTLSCEQNLNHDAMYWYRQDPGQGLRLIYYSQIVNDFQKGDIAEGYSVSREKKESFPLTVTSAQKNPTAFYLCASRPGQGSNTGELFFGEGSRLTVL.

The CDR3 protein is CASRSSSYEQYF. Here the CDR3 DNA reads TGTGCCAGCAGGAGTAGCTCCTACGAGCAGTACTTC. The chain recombines TRBV3-1 (or the pseudogene TRBV3-2) with TRBJ2-7; D ambiguous. The CDR3 has 12 residues. Germline CDR1 LGHDT, CDR2 YNNKEL (reference sequence). The ends were cut back, 6 bases at V and 0 bases at J, with 6 bases in the middle.

V is TRBV5-6 and J is TRBJ2-7; TRBD2 matches at 7 bases. Trimming removed 4 bases from V and 1 base from J; junction bases left unmatched: 11. CDR1 is SGHDT and CDR2 is YYEEEE in the germline V gene. The length of the CDR3 is 16 residues. The CDR3 region is CASSGRAGRESYEQYF. DNA of the CDR3: TGTGCCAGCAGCGGGAGAGCGGGGAGGGAGTCCTACGAGCAGTACTTC.

The chain combines TRBV9 with TRBJ1-1; a weak D match, TRBD1 (5 bases). Germline-derived CDR1 and CDR2 are SGDLS and YYNGEE. The CDR3 is made up of 15 amino acids. Trimming cost V 4 bases and J 1 base, with 14 bases left between them. CDR3 sequence reads: CASSPRGGGNTEAFF. CDR3 DNA: TGTGCCAGCAGCCCTAGGGGCGGGGGGAACACTGAAGCTTTCTTT.

This chain links TRBV6-6 with TRBJ2-3; D is undetermined. Deletions cut 5 bases from V and 4 bases from J, with 4 bases between. CDR1 MNHNY and CDR2 SVGAGI come from the germline V gene (reference sequence). The length of the CDR3 is 11 residues. The CDR3 DNA reads as TGTGCCAGCAGTGCGGCAGATACGCAGTATTTT. It yields the protein CASSAADTQYF.

The chain links TRBV7-4 to TRBJ1-6; D call uncertain. V was pared by 4 bases and J by 6 bases, with 19 bases between. Germline V CDR1 and CDR2: SGHVT, SQSDAQ. The CDR3 is made up of 17 amino acids. The CDR3 loop is CASSSQGSVPVNSPLHF. As DNA, the CDR3 is TGTGCCAGCAGCTCACAAGGGAGCGTTCCTGTTAATTCACCCCTCCACTTT. Using reference TRBV7-4 and TRBJ1-6 for the parts outside the CDR3, the full variable domain is GAGVSQSPRYKVAKRGRDVALRCDSISGHVTLYWYRQTLGQGSEVLTYSQSDAQRDKSGRPSGRFSAERPERSVSTLKIQRTEQGDSAVYLCASSSQGSVPVNSPLHFGNGTRLTVT.

In its sample, this clone was seen a few times. This chain's CDR3 is CASTQSGNTGELFF. The CDR3 DNA follows: TGCGCCAGCACCCAGAGCGGAAACACCGGGGAGCTGTTTTTT. This chain connects TRBV5-1 to TRBJ2-2; D perhaps matches TRBD2 (5 bases). Germline CDR1 reads SGHRS; CDR2 reads YFSETQ. CDR3 size: 14 residues. Trimming removed 6 bases at V and 2 bases at J, with 11 bases between.

This clone appeared a single time. The CDR3 here is CASGLDRRMYGYTF. The CDR3 nucleotides read TGTGCTAGTGGTTTGGACAGGCGGATGTATGGCTACACCTTC. This chain uses TRBV12-5 with TRBJ1-2, with D possibly being TRBD1 (5 bases). This CDR3 spans 14 amino acids. Germline V gene sequence: CDR1 LGHNT, CDR2 FRNRAP. The V gene lost 1 base and the J gene lost 5 bases, with 11 bases spanning the gap.

This clone was observed a single time. The CDR3 region has the DNA TGTGCCACCAGCAGAGACGTGAACACTGAAGCTTTCTTT. Translation: CATSRDVNTEAFF. The chain uses TRBV15 and TRBJ1-1; no reliable D call. This CDR3 is 13 amino acids long. The V gene lost 0 bases and the J gene lost 0 bases, with 2 bases spanning the gap. CDR1 and CDR2 (germline): LNHNV, YYDKDF (reference sequence).

The chain uses TRBV5-1 and TRBJ2-7; 7 bases are shared with TRBD1. This CDR3 region has 16 residues. The V segment lost 1 base and the J segment 0 bases; nucleotides outside the gene matches: 7. Per germline, CDR1 SGHRS and CDR2 YFSETQ. DNA of the CDR3: TGCGCCAGCAGCTTGCGTTCGGGACAGCCCTCCTACGAGCAGTACTTC. Its translation: CASSLRSGQPSYEQYF.

The rearrangement links TRBV9 to TRBJ1-1, with a tentative D call TRBD1 (6 bases). There are 14 residues in the CDR3. With 4 bases removed from V and 0 bases from J, the gap between germline ends came to 10 bases. Germline V lookup: CDR1 SGDLS, CDR2 YYNGEE. The CDR3 region has the DNA TGTGCCAGCAGCCCCCGGACAGTGAACACTGAAGCTTTCTTT. The encoded protein is CASSPRTVNTEAFF.

This clone was seen a few times. V gene TRBV28 combines with J gene TRBJ1-6; D is perhaps TRBD1 (5 bases). The germline CDR1 and CDR2 sequences are MDHEN and SYDVKM. The CDR3 runs to 18 residues. Trimming removed 9 bases at V and 3 bases at J, with 24 bases between. The CDR3 nucleotides are TGTGCCAGTTCCCGCGGGTATAAGGAGGGGCACTATAATTCACCCCTCCACTTT. The encoded protein is CASSRGYKEGHYNSPLHF.

The rearrangement joins TRBV6-6 to TRBJ2-3, with D uncertain. The CDR3 consists of 16 residues. Trimming cost V 1 base and J 4 bases, with 15 bases left between them. Looked up from germline, CDR1 is MNHNY and CDR2 is SVGAGI (reference sequence). CDR3 DNA: TGTGCCAGCAGTTACTTTCAACCGGAGCTTTCAGATACGCAGTATTTT. Translating gives CASSYFQPELSDTQYF.

This clone appeared a few times. The J gene is TRBJ1-1, the V gene TRBV19; 8 nucleotides align to TRBD1. This CDR3 has 17 amino acids. In germline, CDR1 is LNHDA, CDR2 SQIVND (reference sequence). The junction had 12 bases not matched to a gene; V was cut back by 5 bases and J by 1 base. The CDR3 DNA follows: TGTGCCAGTAGTTCGGGGGCGATAGGGACAGGGAACACTGAAGCTTTCTTT. Amino acids: CASSSGAIGTGNTEAFF.

The rearrangement links TRBV28 to TRBJ2-7; perhaps TRBD1 as D (6 bases). Trimming removed 1 base at V and 5 bases at J, with 18 bases between. Germline values: CDR1 MDHEN, CDR2 SYDVKM. This CDR3 spans 16 amino acids. The CDR3 sequence is CASSLFLGAGRNEQYF. The CDR3 coding sequence is TGTGCCAGCAGTTTATTCTTGGGGGCGGGTCGTAACGAGCAGTACTTC.

This chain links TRBV15 with TRBJ1-1; D possibly corresponds to TRBD1 (5 bases). From germline, CDR1 is LNHNV and CDR2 YYDKDF (reference sequence). This CDR3 has 15 amino acids. V gave up 3 bases and J gave up 1 base, with 12 bases separating them. CDR3 amino acids: CATSSFGTGNTEAFF. CDR3 nucleotides: TGTGCCACCAGCAGTTTCGGGACTGGGAACACTGAAGCTTTCTTT.

The chain has TRBV18 and TRBJ1-2; D remains ambiguous. This CDR3 has 14 residues. Germline V gives CDR1 KGHSH, CDR2 LQKENI. Trimming cost V 2 bases and J 6 bases, with 13 bases left between them. The CDR3 loop reads CASSPEASMHGYTF. Written as DNA, the CDR3 is TGTGCCAGCTCACCAGAAGCTTCCATGCATGGCTACACCTTC.